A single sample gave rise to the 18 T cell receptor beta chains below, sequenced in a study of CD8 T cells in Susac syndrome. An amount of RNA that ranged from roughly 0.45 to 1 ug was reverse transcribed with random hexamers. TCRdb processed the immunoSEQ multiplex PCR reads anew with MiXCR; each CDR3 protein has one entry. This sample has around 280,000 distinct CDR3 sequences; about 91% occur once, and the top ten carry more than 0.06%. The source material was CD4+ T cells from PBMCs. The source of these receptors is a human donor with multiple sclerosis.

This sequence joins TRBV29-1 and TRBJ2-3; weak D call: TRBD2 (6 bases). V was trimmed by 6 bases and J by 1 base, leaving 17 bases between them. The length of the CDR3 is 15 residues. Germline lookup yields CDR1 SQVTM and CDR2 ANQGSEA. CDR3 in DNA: TGCAGCGTACGGGGTGGAGGGGTACGCACAGATACGCAGTATTTT. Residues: CSVRGGGVRTDTQYF.

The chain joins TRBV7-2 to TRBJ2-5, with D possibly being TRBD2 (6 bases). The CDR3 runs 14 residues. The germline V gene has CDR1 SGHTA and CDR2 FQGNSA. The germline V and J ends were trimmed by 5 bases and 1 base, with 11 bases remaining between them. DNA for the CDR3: TGTGCCAGCAGCAGGAGCGGGCGCCAAGAGACCCAGTACTTC. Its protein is CASSRSGRQETQYF.

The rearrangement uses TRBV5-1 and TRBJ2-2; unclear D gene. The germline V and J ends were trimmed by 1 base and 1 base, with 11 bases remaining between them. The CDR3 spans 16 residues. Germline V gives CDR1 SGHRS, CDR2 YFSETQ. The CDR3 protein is CASSLMTLKNTGELFF. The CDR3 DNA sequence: TGCGCCAGCAGCTTGATGACATTAAAGAACACCGGGGAGCTGTTTTTT.

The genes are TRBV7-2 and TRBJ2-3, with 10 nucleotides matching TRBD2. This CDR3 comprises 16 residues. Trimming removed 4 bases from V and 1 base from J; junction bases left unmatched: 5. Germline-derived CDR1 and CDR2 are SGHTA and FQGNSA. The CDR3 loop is CASSSNLAGGTDTQYF. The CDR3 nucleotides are TGTGCCAGCAGCTCCAATCTAGCGGGGGGCACAGATACGCAGTATTTT.

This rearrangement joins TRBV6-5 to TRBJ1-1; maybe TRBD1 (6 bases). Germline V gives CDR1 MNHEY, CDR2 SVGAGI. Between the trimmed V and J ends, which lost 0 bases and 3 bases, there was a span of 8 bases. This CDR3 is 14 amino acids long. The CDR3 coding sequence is TGTGCCAGCAGTTACTCGGCAGGGGACACTGAAGCTTTCTTT. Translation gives CASSYSAGDTEAFF.

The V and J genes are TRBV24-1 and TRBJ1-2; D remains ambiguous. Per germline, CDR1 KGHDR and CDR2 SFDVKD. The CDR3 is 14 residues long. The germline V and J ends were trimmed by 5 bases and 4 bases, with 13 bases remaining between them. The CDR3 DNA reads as TGTGCCACCAGTGTCGTACGAACAAGCTATGGCTACACCTTC. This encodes CATSVVRTSYGYTF.

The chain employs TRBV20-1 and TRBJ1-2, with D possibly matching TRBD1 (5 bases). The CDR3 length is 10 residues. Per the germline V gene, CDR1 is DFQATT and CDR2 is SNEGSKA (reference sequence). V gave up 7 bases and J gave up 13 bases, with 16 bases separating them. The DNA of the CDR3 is TGCAGTGTTCCCGGGACCGCCGTCACCTTC. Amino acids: CSVPGTAVTF.

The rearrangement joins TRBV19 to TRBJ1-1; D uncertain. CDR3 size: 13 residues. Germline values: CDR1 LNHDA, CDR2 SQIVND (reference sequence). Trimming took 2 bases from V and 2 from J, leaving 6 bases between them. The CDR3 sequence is CASSINRNTEAFF. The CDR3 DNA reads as TGTGCCAGTAGTATAAATCGAAACACTGAAGCTTTCTTT.

CDR3 DNA: TGTGCCAGCAGCCCTAATAGCGGGGGAGGGCGGGATGAGCAGTTCTTC. Translation gives CASSPNSGGGRDEQFF. This chain uses TRBV7-3 with TRBJ2-1, with 9 positions matching TRBD2. The trim removed 5 bases at V and 8 bases at J, leaving 13 bases unmatched. Germline CDR1 SGHTA, CDR2 FQGTGA. The CDR3 totals 16 residues. The full variable domain, rest sourced from reference TRBV7-3 and TRBJ2-1, is GAGVSQTPSNKVTEKGKYVELRCDPISGHTALYWYRQSLGQGPEFLIYFQGTGAADDSGLPNDRFFAVRPEGSVSTLKIQRTERGDSAVYLCASSPNSGGGRDEQFFGPGTRLTVL.

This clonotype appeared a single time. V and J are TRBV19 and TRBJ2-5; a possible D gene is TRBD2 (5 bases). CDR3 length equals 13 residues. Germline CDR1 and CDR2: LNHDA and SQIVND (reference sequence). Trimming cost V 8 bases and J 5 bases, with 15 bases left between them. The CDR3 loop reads CASGSLRRETQYF. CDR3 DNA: TGTGCCAGTGGGTCTCTGAGGAGGGAGACCCAGTACTTC.

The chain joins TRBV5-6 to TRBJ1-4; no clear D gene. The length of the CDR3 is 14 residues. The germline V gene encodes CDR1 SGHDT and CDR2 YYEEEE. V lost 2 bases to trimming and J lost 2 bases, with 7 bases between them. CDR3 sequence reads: CASSFLSTNEKLFF. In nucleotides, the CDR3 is TGTGCCAGCAGCTTTTTAAGCACTAATGAAAAACTGTTTTTT.

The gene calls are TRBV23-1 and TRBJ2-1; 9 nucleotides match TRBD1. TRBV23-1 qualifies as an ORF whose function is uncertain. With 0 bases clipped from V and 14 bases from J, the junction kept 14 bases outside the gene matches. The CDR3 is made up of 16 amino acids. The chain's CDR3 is CASSQSTGQGARIKFF. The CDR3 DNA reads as TGCGCCAGCAGTCAATCGACGGGACAGGGAGCTAGGATCAAGTTCTTC.

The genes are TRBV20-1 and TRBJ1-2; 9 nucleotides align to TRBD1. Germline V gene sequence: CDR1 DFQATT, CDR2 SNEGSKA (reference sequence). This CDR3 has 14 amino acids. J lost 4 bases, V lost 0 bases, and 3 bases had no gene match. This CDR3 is CSAREGQGRYGYTF. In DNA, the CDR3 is TGCAGTGCTAGAGAGGGACAGGGCCGCTATGGCTACACCTTC.

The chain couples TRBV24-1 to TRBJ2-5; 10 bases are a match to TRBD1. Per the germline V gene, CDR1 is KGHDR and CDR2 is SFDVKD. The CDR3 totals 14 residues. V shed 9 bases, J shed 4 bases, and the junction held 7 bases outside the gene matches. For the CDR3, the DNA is TGTGCCACCGGACAGGGGGGGACCCCAGAGACCCAGTACTTC. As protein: CATGQGGTPETQYF.

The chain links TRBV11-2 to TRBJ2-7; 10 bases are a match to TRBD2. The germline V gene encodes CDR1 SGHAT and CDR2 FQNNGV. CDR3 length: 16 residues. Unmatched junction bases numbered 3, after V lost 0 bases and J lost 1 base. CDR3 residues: CASSLDPSGSSYEQYF. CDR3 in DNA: TGTGCCAGCAGCTTAGATCCTAGCGGGAGTTCCTACGAGCAGTACTTC. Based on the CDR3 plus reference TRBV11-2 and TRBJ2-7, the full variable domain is EAGVAQSPRYKIIEKRQSVAFWCNPISGHATLYWYQQILGQGPKLLIQFQNNGVVDDSQLPKDRFSAERLKGVDSTLKIQPAKLEDSAVYLCASSLDPSGSSYEQYFGPGTRLTVT.

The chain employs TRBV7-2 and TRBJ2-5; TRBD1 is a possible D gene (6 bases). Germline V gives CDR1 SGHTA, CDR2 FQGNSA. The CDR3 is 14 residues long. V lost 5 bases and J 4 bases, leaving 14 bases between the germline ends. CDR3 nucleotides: TGTGCCAGCAGCGCCGGACAGATTATAGAGACCCAGTACTTC. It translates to CASSAGQIIETQYF.

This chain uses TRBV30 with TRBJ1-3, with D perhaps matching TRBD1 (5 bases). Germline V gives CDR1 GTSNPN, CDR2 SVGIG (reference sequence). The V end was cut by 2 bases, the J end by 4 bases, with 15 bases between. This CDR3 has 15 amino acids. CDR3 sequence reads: CAWSPKGVQGNTIYF. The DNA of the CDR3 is TGTGCCTGGAGTCCCAAAGGGGTGCAAGGAAACACCATATATTTT.

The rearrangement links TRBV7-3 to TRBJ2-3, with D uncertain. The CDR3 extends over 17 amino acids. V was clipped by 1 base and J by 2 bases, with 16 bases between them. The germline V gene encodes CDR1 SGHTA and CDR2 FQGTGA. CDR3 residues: CASSLSRGEWDTDTQYF. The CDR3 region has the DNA TGTGCCAGCAGCTTAAGTAGAGGCGAGTGGGACACAGATACGCAGTATTTT. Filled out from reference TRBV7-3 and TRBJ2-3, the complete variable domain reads GAGVSQTPSNKVTEKGKYVELRCDPISGHTALYWYRQSLGQGPEFLIYFQGTGAADDSGLPNDRFFAVRPEGSVSTLKIQRTERGDSAVYLCASSLSRGEWDTDTQYFGPGTRLTVL.